Presented here are 26 T cell receptor beta chains from one specimen sequenced in a study of T cell responses to AZD1222 COVID-19 vaccine. Sequenced by immunoSEQ multiplex PCR; TCRdb stores in-frame clones only, minus some. The sample lists 120,000 to 150,000 clones, almost 90% occurring once. The sequencing used peripheral blood, collected on day 0 of AZD1222 vaccination. The source of these receptors is an adult in good health.

This clone appeared a single time. This chain joins TRBV6-5 and TRBJ2-7, with TRBD2 matching over 12 bases. Germline-derived CDR1 and CDR2 are MNHEY and SVGAGI. The CDR3 consists of 14 residues. V was pared by 5 bases and J by 7 bases, with 6 bases of the junction left unmatched. CDR3 sequence: CASSPLGLAGEQYF. The CDR3, as DNA: TGTGCCAGCAGTCCACTTGGACTAGCGGGAGAGCAGTACTTC.

The V gene is TRBV3-1 (or the pseudogene TRBV3-2), the J gene TRBJ2-2; TRBD1 aligns across 10 bases. J gave up 6 bases and V 8 bases, and 9 bases lay outside the gene matches. Looked up from germline, CDR1 is LGHDT and CDR2 is YNNKEL (reference sequence). The CDR3 runs to 15 residues. The CDR3 coding sequence is TGTGCCAGCGAACAGACAGGGGGCGTCTCCGGGGAGCTGTTTTTT. It encodes CASEQTGGVSGELFF.

This clone was counted a single time. This chain connects TRBV9 to TRBJ2-3; D remains unclear. Trimming pared 0 bases from V and 2 bases from J, leaving 7 bases between. CDR1 SGDLS and CDR2 YYNGEE come from the germline V gene. The CDR3 sequence is 14 residues long. CDR3 in amino acids: CASSVESNTDTQYF. The CDR3 coding sequence is TGTGCCAGCAGCGTAGAATCCAACACAGATACGCAGTATTTT.

The CDR3 coding sequence is TGTGCCAGCAGCGGGAGCAATCAGCCCCAGCATTTT. Its translation is CASSGSNQPQHF. This chain joins TRBV3-1 (or the pseudogene TRBV3-2) and TRBJ1-5; D gene uncertain. CDR3 size: 12 residues. Trimming took 5 bases from V and 1 from J, leaving 3 bases between them. CDR1 is LGHDT and CDR2 is YNNKEL in the germline V gene (reference sequence).

The V gene is TRBV7-6, the J gene TRBJ2-5, with 8 nucleotides matching TRBD2. CDR1 SGHVS and CDR2 FNYEAQ come from the germline V gene. The CDR3 length is 19 residues. Germline trimming cut 5 bases from V and 2 bases from J; bases unmatched to any gene: 19. DNA of the CDR3: TGTGCCAGCAGCCTCCAGGGTGCTGGAACTAGCGGATTACAAGAGACCCAGTACTTC. It yields the protein CASSLQGAGTSGLQETQYF.

In DNA form, the CDR3 reads TGTGCCAGTAGTCCCTCCCGGCGGACGAACACCGGGGAGCTGTTTTTT. Protein sequence: CASSPSRRTNTGELFF. V and J are TRBV19 and TRBJ2-2; the D is unclear. Trimming stripped 5 bases from V and 0 bases from J, with 13 bases between. Germline CDR1 LNHDA, CDR2 SQIVND (reference sequence). The CDR3 totals 16 residues. Combining the CDR3 with reference TRBV19 and TRBJ2-2 gives the whole variable domain DGGITQSPKYLFRKEGQNVTLSCEQNLNHDAMYWYRQDPGQGLRLIYYSQIVNDFQKGDIAEGYSVSREKKESFPLTVTSAQKNPTAFYLCASSPSRRTNTGELFFGEGSRLTVL.

The chain recombines TRBV30 with TRBJ2-3; D call uncertain. Germline lookup yields CDR1 GTSNPN and CDR2 SVGIG (reference sequence). Trimming left V 2 bases short and J 0 bases short, with 9 bases between. The CDR3 is 14 residues long. CDR3 sequence reads: CAWSTATSTDTQYF. Here the CDR3 DNA reads TGTGCCTGGAGTACTGCGACTAGCACAGATACGCAGTATTTT.

V usage is TRBV5-4 and J usage is TRBJ2-1; 13 nucleotides agree with TRBD2. Germline lookup yields CDR1 SGHNT and CDR2 YYREEE (reference sequence). V trimming: 5 bases; J trimming: 3 bases; junction bases outside the gene matches: 8. This CDR3 comprises 17 residues. CDR3 sequence reads: CASSWGTSGTNYNEQFF. The DNA of the CDR3 is TGTGCCAGCAGTTGGGGGACTAGCGGGACGAACTACAATGAGCAGTTCTTC.

V gene TRBV6-2 or TRBV6-3 combines with J gene TRBJ2-1; possibly TRBD2 for D (5 bases). Trimming stripped 6 bases from V and 6 bases from J, with 9 bases between. The germline V gene encodes CDR1 MNHEY and CDR2 SVGEGT. CDR3 length: 12 amino acids. The CDR3: CASSLTINEQFF. The CDR3 nucleotides are TGTGCCAGCAGCCTGACTATCAATGAGCAGTTCTTC.

This chain links TRBV7-9 with TRBJ2-7, with a tentative D call TRBD1 (7 bases). The CDR3 contains 16 residues. The V gene's germline CDR1 is SEHNR and CDR2 FQNEAQ (reference sequence). The ends were cut back, 5 bases at V and 3 bases at J, with 20 bases in the middle. CDR3 sequence reads: CASSPTGGTELYEQYF. The DNA for the CDR3 is TGTGCCAGCAGCCCTACGGGCGGGACAGAACTCTACGAGCAGTACTTC.

The V gene is TRBV2, the J gene TRBJ1-1; 7 bases match TRBD1. Germline CDR1 and CDR2: SNHLY and FYNNEI. The CDR3 length is 15 residues. The V gene end was trimmed by 10 bases and the J gene end by 8 bases; junction bases not matched to a gene: 19. The CDR3 loop is CAISDPGQPFQEAFF. The CDR3 DNA reads TGTGCCATATCCGACCCGGGACAGCCCTTCCAGGAAGCTTTCTTT.

The chain combines TRBV7-9 with TRBJ1-4, with 10 bases matching TRBD1. Germline V gene lookup returns CDR1 SEHNR and CDR2 FQNEAQ (reference sequence). V lost 4 bases to trimming and J lost 5 bases; unmatched junction nucleotides: 4. There are 15 residues in the CDR3. CDR3 DNA sequence: TGTGCCAGCAGCTCCCGGGACAGGGGAAATGAAAAACTGTTTTTT. Translated, it gives CASSSRDRGNEKLFF. Together with reference TRBV7-9 and TRBJ1-4, the CDR3 gives the full variable domain: DTGVSQNPRHKITKRGQNVTFRCDPISEHNRLYWYRQTLGQGPEFLTYFQNEAQLEKSRLLSDRFSAERPKGSFSTLEIQRTEQGDSAMYLCASSSRDRGNEKLFFGSGTQLSVL.

The V gene is TRBV4-1, the J gene TRBJ2-1; tentative D call: TRBD2 (6 bases). Germline V gives CDR1 MGHRA, CDR2 YSYEKL. This CDR3 spans 13 amino acids. Between the trimmed V and J ends, which lost 8 bases and 6 bases, there was a span of 14 bases. CDR3: CASHPVGGNEQFF. The CDR3 coding sequence is TGCGCCAGCCACCCAGTGGGGGGCAATGAGCAGTTCTTC.

J is TRBJ2-3 and V is TRBV19; D is unclear. In germline, CDR1 is LNHDA, CDR2 SQIVND (reference sequence). The V end lost 6 bases, the J end lost 6 bases, and 19 bases lay between the germline ends. This CDR3 contains 15 residues. The CDR3 here is CASRQGIGSVDTQYF. The CDR3 DNA is TGTGCCAGTAGGCAAGGGATTGGGTCTGTGGATACGCAGTATTTT. The whole variable domain, remainder taken from reference TRBV19 and TRBJ2-3, is DGGITQSPKYLFRKEGQNVTLSCEQNLNHDAMYWYRQDPGQGLRLIYYSQIVNDFQKGDIAEGYSVSREKKESFPLTVTSAQKNPTAFYLCASRQGIGSVDTQYFGPGTRLTVL.

The chain recombines TRBV6-5 with TRBJ1-2, with no clear D. Germline CDR1 MNHEY, CDR2 SVGAGI. The length of the CDR3 is 12 residues. V lost 0 bases to trimming and J lost 2 bases, with 1 base between them. The CDR3 spells CASSYSNYGYTF. CDR3 DNA sequence: TGTGCCAGCAGTTACTCGAACTATGGCTACACCTTC.

This chain connects TRBV6-5 to TRBJ1-1, with 7 positions matching TRBD1. Germline values: CDR1 MNHEY, CDR2 SVGAGI. There are 13 residues in the CDR3. The ends lost 8 bases at V and 1 base at J; junction bases unmatched: 4. CDR3 loop: CASAGQENTEAFF. The DNA of the CDR3 is TGTGCCAGCGCAGGACAGGAGAACACTGAAGCTTTCTTT.

The V call is TRBV7-2, the J call TRBJ1-2; 9 nucleotides agree with TRBD1. With 2 bases clipped from V and 6 bases from J, the junction kept 7 bases outside the gene matches. The germline CDR1 and CDR2 sequences are SGHTA and FQGNSA. The CDR3 is made up of 15 amino acids. CDR3 sequence reads: CASSLNNRGRDGYTF. In nucleotides, the CDR3 is TGTGCCAGCAGCTTAAACAACAGGGGGCGAGATGGCTACACCTTC.

The chain links TRBV21-1 to TRBJ2-5; TRBD1, the table's D call, lacks a check against the DNA. TRBV21-1 is a known pseudogene. The CDR3 spans 16 residues. CDR3 region: CASSKGMLDRVETQYF. For the CDR3, the DNA is TGTGCCAGCAGCAAAGGGATGTTAGACAGGGTAGAGACCCAGTACTTC.

This chain joins TRBV2 and TRBJ1-5, with 8 bases aligning to TRBD1. CDR3 length: 16 amino acids. Germline V gives CDR1 SNHLY, CDR2 FYNNEI. V shed 3 bases and J 6 bases; nucleotides not matched to a gene: 10. CDR3 protein: CASSDGRTGWAQPQHF. CDR3 DNA sequence: TGTGCCAGCAGTGATGGTCGGACAGGGTGGGCTCAGCCCCAGCATTTT. Together with reference TRBV2 and TRBJ1-5, the CDR3 gives the full variable domain: EPEVTQTPSHQVTQMGQEVILRCVPISNHLYFYWYRQILGQKVEFLVSFYNNEISEKSEIFDDQFSVERPDGSNFTLKIRSTKLEDSAMYFCASSDGRTGWAQPQHFGDGTRLSIL.

The chain links TRBV27 to TRBJ2-5, with D possibly being TRBD1 (6 bases). Germline V gene data show CDR1 as MNHEY and CDR2 as SMNVEV (reference sequence). The length of the CDR3 is 14 residues. Trimming shortened V by 5 bases and J by 1 base, and 11 bases separated the two germline ends. Here the CDR3 DNA reads TGTGCCAGCAGTCCGCAGACAGGCCAAGAGACCCAGTACTTC. As protein: CASSPQTGQETQYF.

Remarks on this clone: Other DNA sequences in the same sample also yield this CDR3. This chain connects TRBV4-3 to TRBJ2-1; D is unclear. V lost 0 bases and J lost 5, with 14 bases in between. The CDR3 has 16 amino acids. Germline V gene sequence: CDR1 LGHNA, CDR2 YSLEER. CDR3 coding DNA: TGCGCCAGCAGCCAAGATCCCTTCCCCGCGAACAATGAGCAGTTCTTC. The encoded protein is CASSQDPFPANNEQFF.

This chain uses TRBV30 with TRBJ2-3; the match to TRBD2 covers 8 bases. The germline V gene has CDR1 GTSNPN and CDR2 SVGIG (reference sequence). Trimming cost V 4 bases and J 5 bases; bases outside gene matches: 11. The CDR3 consists of 15 residues. CDR3 sequence (DNA): TGTGCCTGGAAGTTGGGGACTAGAAGGGGAGATACGCAGTATTTT. It is translated as CAWKLGTRRGDTQYF.

V is TRBV2 and J is TRBJ2-7; 9 bases align to TRBD2. CDR1 SNHLY and CDR2 FYNNEI come from the germline V gene. CDR3 size: 14 residues. Trimming took 6 bases from V and 2 from J; bases not matched to a gene: 5. The CDR3: CASRRIAGAYEQYF. The CDR3 DNA is TGTGCCAGCAGGCGGATAGCGGGAGCCTACGAGCAGTACTTC.

This sequence joins TRBV3-1 (or the pseudogene TRBV3-2) and TRBJ2-1; D is unclear. V was cut by 4 bases and J by 11 bases, with 18 bases left in between. The germline gives CDR1 LGHDT, CDR2 YNNKEL (reference sequence). The CDR3 is 14 amino acids. CDR3 loop: CASSLSNSKQQQFF. CDR3 sequence (DNA): TGTGCCAGCAGCCTTAGCAATAGCAAGCAACAGCAGTTCTTC.

The J gene is TRBJ2-2, the V gene TRBV11-3; D unresolved. V gave up 0 bases and J gave up 7 bases, with 3 bases separating them. The CDR3 extends over 12 amino acids. CDR1 and CDR2 from the germline V gene are SGHNT and YENEEA. The CDR3 region is CASSLDLGELFF. For the CDR3, the DNA is TGTGCCAGCAGCTTAGATCTCGGGGAGCTGTTTTTT.

The chain is built from TRBV11-2 and TRBJ2-7; 7 bases map to TRBD1. Germline CDR1 reads SGHAT; CDR2 reads FQNNGV. Trimming at V came to 5 bases and at J to 2 bases, leaving 9 bases not matched to a gene. This CDR3 has 15 residues. CDR3 nucleotides: TGTGCCAGCAGCCCCCGGACAGGCTGGACCTACGAGCAGTACTTC. Its protein product is CASSPRTGWTYEQYF.